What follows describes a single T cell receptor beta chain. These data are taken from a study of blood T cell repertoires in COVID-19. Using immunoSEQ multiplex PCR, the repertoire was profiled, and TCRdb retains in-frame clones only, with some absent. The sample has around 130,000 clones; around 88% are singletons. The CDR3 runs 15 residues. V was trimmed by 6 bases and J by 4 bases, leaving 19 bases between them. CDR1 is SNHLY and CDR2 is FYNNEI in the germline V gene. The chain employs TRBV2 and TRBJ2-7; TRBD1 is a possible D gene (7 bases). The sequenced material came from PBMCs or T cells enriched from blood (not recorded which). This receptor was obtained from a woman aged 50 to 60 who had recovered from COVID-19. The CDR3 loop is CASSGRDRPRYEQYF. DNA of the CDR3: TGTGCCAGCAGCGGGCGGGACAGACCTCGGTACGAGCAGTACTTC.